What follows are 8 T cell receptor beta chains derived from one specimen sequenced in a study of neurological immune-mediated disorders. MiXCR, applied by TCRdb to the 5' RACE reads, yields one record per CDR3 protein. The sample has about 55,000 distinct CDR3 sequences, around 4% seen once. Sequencing used PBMCs. The receptors were gathered from a man in his thirties or forties with multiple sclerosis.

This clonotype was counted ten times or more. The CDR3 nucleotides read TGTGCCAGCAGCTTAGATCGCGGGGTATCTAACTATGGCTACACCTTC. Protein sequence: CASSLDRGVSNYGYTF. The chain combines TRBV7-9 with TRBJ1-2, with D unresolved. Germline CDR1 and CDR2: SEHNR and FQNEAQ (reference sequence). This CDR3 has 16 residues. V was pared by 1 base and J by 0 bases, with 12 bases between.

This clonotype was counted a few times. The chain uses TRBV18 and TRBJ2-1, with TRBD2 matching 10 bases. The junction had 13 bases not matched to a gene; V was cut back by 3 bases and J by 8 bases. From germline, CDR1 is KGHSH and CDR2 LQKENI. The CDR3 spans 17 residues. CDR3 protein: CASSPASGGALWYEQFF. CDR3 in DNA: TGTGCCAGCTCACCTGCCAGCGGGGGGGCATTGTGGTATGAGCAGTTCTTC.

About this clonotype: Compared with germline, one end of the junction differs, possibly owing to a read error. The V gene is TRBV10-3, the J gene TRBJ1-4; D gene uncertain. The CDR3 runs 14 residues. Germline V lookup: CDR1 ENHRY, CDR2 SYGVKD. DNA for the CDR3: TGTGCCATCAGCCCCATTGCAACTAATGTAAAACTGTTTTTT. This encodes CAISPIATNVKLFF.

There are many counts of this clonotype. The J gene is TRBJ1-1, the V gene TRBV5-1; perhaps TRBD1 as D (5 bases). The V end lost 3 bases, the J end lost 0 bases, and 9 bases lay between the germline ends. Germline assignment: CDR1 SGHRS and CDR2 YFSETQ. This CDR3 is 14 amino acids long. The CDR3 region is CASSWDGLNTEAFF. DNA of the CDR3: TGCGCCAGCAGCTGGGACGGATTGAACACTGAAGCTTTCTTT. Looking up the rest from reference TRBV5-1 and TRBJ1-1 gives the full variable domain: KAGVTQTPRYLIKTRGQQVTLSCSPISGHRSVSWYQQTPGQGLQFLFEYFSETQRNKGNFPGRFSGRQFSNSRSEMNVSTLELGDSALYLCASSWDGLNTEAFFGQGTRLTVV.

This clonotype was recorded at least ten times. The chain employs TRBV7-9 and TRBJ1-1; D is ambiguous. Looked up from germline, CDR1 is SEHNR and CDR2 is FQNEAQ (reference sequence). The CDR3 is 14 residues long. V gave up 3 bases and J gave up 2 bases, with 10 bases separating them. DNA of the CDR3: TGTGCCAGCAGCTTGCGCGGAAGTAACACTGAAGCTTTCTTT. This gives the protein CASSLRGSNTEAFF.

This clonotype was found many times. This chain links TRBV28 with TRBJ2-7; D is ambiguous. CDR3 length equals 20 residues. The V gene's germline CDR1 is MDHEN and CDR2 SYDVKM. V was pared by 2 bases and J by 0 bases, with 26 bases between. The CDR3: CASSLGPGEEFMRNSYEQYF. The CDR3 nucleotides read TGTGCCAGCAGTTTAGGGCCGGGTGAGGAGTTTATGAGGAACTCCTACGAGCAGTACTTC.

This clonotype was counted at least ten times. The V and J genes are TRBV7-6 and TRBJ2-5, with no clear D. V lost 1 base and J lost 3, with 9 bases in between. CDR3 size: 14 residues. Germline values: CDR1 SGHVS, CDR2 FNYEAQ. This CDR3 is CASSLDTYKETQYF. CDR3 DNA: TGTGCCAGCAGCTTAGATACGTATAAAGAGACCCAGTACTTC.

In its sample, this clonotype was seen a few times. As the CDR3 is not closed by the conserved phenylalanine or tryptophan, this likely results from a read error. The gene calls are TRBV7-9 and TRBJ2-5; D gene uncertain. V lost 4 bases, J lost 4 bases, and 10 bases lay in between. From germline, CDR1 is SEHNR and CDR2 FQNEAQ (reference sequence). The CDR3 has 13 residues. The chain's CDR3 is CASSSSGLETQYC. CDR3 nucleotides: TGTGCCAGCAGCTCCTCTGGATTAGAGACCCAGTACTGC.